The present entry profiles one T cell receptor (beta chain) with its context. The antigen remains undetermined. Data came from immunoSEQ multiplex PCR; TCRdb stores just in-frame clones and leaves some out. Of under 100,000 clones detected, approximately 82% appear once; the ten largest clones hold 0.85%. This record comes from a study of OX40 agonist ivuxolimab in advanced cancers. Study-wide findings and caveats: Low levels of normalized T-cell clonal expansion also appeared in some nonresponders. Expanded clones were, on average, more numerous among CD8+ T cells than CD4+.

V lost 6 bases, J lost 3 bases, and 18 bases lay in between. The CDR3 runs to 16 residues. The germline CDR1 and CDR2 sequences are MNHEY and SMNVEV (reference sequence). The origin of this receptor is an adult with an advanced solid tumor such as melanoma, head and neck, liver or kidney cancer. This material consisted of CD4+ or CD8+ T cells sorted from blood, taken in a trial of the OX40 agonist ivuxolimab. J is TRBJ2-1 and V is TRBV27; D perhaps matches TRBD1 (7 bases). CDR3 loop: CASSHQGGGFYNEQFF. The DNA for the CDR3 is TGTGCCAGCAGCCATCAGGGGGGCGGGTTCTACAATGAGCAGTTCTTC.